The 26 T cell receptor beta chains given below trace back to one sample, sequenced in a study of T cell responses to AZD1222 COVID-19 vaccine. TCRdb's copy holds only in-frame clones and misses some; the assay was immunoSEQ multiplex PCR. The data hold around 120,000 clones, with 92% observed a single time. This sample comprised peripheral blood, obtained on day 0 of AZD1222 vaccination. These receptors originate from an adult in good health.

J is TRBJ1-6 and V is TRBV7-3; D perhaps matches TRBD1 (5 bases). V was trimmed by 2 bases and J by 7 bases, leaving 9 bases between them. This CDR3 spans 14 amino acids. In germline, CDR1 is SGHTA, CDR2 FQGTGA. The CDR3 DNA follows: TGTGCCAGCAGCTTAGTAGGGGAGAATTCACCCCTCCACTTT. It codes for CASSLVGENSPLHF.

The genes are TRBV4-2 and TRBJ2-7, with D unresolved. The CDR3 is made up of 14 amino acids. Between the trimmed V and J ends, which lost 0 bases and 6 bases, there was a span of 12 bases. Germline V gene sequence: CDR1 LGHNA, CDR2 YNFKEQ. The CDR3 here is CASSQDGTESEQYF. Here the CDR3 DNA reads TGTGCCAGCAGCCAAGACGGCACCGAGTCCGAGCAGTACTTC.

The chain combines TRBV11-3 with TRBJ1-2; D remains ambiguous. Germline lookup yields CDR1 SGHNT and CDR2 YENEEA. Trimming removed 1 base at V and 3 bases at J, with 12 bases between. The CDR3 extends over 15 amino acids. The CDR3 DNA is TGTGCCAGCAGCTTAGGAGTCGGAACTGACTATGGCTACACCTTC. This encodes CASSLGVGTDYGYTF. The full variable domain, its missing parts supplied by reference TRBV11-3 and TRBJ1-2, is EAGVVQSPRYKIIEKKQPVAFWCNPISGHNTLYWYLQNLGQGPELLIRYENEEAVDDSQLPKDRFSAERLKGVDSTLKIQPAELGDSAVYLCASSLGVGTDYGYTFGSGTRLTVV.

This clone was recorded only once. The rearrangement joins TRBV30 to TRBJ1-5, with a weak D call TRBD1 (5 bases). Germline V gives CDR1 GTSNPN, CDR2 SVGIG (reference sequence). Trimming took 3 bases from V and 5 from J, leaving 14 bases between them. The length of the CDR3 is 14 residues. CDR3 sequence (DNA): TGTGCCTGGAGCGTAGCAGGGAGGTATCAGCCCCAGCATTTT. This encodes CAWSVAGRYQPQHF. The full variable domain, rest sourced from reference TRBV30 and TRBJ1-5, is SQTIHQWPATLVQPVGSPLSLECTVEGTSNPNLYWYRQAAGRGLQLLFYSVGIGQISSEVPQNLSASRPQDRQFILSSKKLLLSDSGFYLCAWSVAGRYQPQHFGDGTRLSIL.

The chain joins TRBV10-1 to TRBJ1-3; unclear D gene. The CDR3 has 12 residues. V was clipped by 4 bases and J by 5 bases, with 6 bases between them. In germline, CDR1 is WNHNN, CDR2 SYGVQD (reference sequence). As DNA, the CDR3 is TGCGCCAGCAGTGCAGGTAGAAACACCATATATTTT. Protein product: CASSAGRNTIYF.

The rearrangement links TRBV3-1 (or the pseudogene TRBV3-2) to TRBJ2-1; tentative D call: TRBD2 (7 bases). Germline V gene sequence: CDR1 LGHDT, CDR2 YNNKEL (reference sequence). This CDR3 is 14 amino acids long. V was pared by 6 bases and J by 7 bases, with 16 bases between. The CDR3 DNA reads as TGTGCCAGCAGATTACGAGGGGGGGGTAATGAGCAGTTCTTC. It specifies CASRLRGGGNEQFF.

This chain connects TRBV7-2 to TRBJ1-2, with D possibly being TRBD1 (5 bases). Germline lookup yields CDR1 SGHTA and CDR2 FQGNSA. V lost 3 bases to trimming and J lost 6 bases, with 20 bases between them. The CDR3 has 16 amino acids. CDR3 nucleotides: TGTGCCAGCAGCTTGGGTGGGACCCTAGGCGGAGATGGCTACACCTTC. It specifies CASSLGGTLGGDGYTF.

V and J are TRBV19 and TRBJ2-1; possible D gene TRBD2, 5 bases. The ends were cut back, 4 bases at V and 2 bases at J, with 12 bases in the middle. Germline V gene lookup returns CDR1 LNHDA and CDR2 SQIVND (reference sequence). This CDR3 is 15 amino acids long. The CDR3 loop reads CASSKLASAYNEQFF. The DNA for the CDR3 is TGTGCCAGTAGTAAGTTAGCGAGTGCCTACAATGAGCAGTTCTTC.

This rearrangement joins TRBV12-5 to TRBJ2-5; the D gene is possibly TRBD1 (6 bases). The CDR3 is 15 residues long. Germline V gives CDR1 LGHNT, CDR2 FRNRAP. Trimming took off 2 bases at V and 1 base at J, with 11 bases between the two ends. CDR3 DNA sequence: TGTGCTAGTGGTTTGTTGGGGGCTGGCCAAGAGACCCAGTACTTC. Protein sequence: CASGLLGAGQETQYF.

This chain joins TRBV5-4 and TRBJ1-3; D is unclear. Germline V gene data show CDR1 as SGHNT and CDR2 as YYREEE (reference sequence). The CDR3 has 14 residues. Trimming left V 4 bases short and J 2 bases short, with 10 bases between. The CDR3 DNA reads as TGTGCCAGCAGCCGAGATGGGACTGGAAACACCATATATTTT. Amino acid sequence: CASSRDGTGNTIYF. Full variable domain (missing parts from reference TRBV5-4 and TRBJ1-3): ETGVTQSPTHLIKTRGQQVTLRCSSQSGHNTVSWYQQALGQGPQFIFQYYREEENGRGNFPPRFSGLQFPNYSSELNVNALELDDSALYLCASSRDGTGNTIYFGEGSWLTVV.

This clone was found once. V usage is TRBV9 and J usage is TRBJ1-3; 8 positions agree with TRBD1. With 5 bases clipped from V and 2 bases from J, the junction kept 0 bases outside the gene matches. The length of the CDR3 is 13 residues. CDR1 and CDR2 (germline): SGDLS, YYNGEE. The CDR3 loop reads CASRDRAGNTIYF. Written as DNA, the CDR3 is TGTGCCAGCAGGGACAGGGCTGGAAACACCATATATTTT. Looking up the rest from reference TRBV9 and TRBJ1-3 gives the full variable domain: DSGVTQTPKHLITATGQRVTLRCSPRSGDLSVYWYQQSLDQGLQFLIQYYNGEERAKGNILERFSAQQFPDLHSELNLSSLELGDSALYFCASRDRAGNTIYFGEGSWLTVV.

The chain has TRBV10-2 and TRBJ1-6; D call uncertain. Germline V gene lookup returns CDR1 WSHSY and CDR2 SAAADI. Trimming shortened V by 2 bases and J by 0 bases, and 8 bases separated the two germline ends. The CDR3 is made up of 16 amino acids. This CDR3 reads CASSESGSSYNSPLHF. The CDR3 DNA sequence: TGCGCCAGCAGTGAGAGCGGCAGCTCCTATAATTCACCCCTCCACTTT.

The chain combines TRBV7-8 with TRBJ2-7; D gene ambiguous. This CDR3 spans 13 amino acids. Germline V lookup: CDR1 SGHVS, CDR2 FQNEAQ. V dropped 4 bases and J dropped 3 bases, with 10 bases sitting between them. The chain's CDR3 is CASSWRGGYEQYF. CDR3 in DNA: TGTGCCAGCAGCTGGCGAGGTGGCTACGAGCAGTACTTC.

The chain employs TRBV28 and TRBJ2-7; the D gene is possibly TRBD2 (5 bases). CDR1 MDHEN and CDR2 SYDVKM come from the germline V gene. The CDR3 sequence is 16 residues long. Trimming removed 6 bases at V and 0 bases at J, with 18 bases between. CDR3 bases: TGTGCCAGCAGCATTGGAGGCGCGGCACCCTCCTACGAGCAGTACTTC. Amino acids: CASSIGGAAPSYEQYF.

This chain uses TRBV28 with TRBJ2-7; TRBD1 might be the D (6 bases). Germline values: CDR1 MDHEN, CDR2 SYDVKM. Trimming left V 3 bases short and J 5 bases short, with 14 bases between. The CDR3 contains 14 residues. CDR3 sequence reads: CASSFGTRQDEQYF. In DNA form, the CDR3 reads TGTGCCAGCAGTTTTGGGACCCGACAGGACGAGCAGTACTTC.

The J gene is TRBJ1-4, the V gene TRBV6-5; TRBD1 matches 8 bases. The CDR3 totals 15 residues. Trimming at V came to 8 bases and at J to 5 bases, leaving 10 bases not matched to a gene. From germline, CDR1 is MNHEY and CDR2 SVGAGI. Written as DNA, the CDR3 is TGTGCCAGCTCGTCAGGGGGCGCAGGGAATGAAAAACTGTTTTTT. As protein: CASSSGGAGNEKLFF.

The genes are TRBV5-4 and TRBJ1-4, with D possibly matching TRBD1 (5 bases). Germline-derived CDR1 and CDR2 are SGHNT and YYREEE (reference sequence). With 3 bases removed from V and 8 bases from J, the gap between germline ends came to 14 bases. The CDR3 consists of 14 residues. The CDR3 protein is CASSSDSVPEKLFF. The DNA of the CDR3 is TGTGCCAGCAGCTCTGACAGCGTCCCAGAAAAACTGTTTTTT.

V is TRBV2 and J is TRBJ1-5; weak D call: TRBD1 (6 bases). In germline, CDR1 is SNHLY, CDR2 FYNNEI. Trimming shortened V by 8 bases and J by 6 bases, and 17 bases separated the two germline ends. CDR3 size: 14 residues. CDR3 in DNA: TGTGCCAGCGGAGCTACGGGGGCGACTCAGCCCCAGCATTTT. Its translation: CASGATGATQPQHF.

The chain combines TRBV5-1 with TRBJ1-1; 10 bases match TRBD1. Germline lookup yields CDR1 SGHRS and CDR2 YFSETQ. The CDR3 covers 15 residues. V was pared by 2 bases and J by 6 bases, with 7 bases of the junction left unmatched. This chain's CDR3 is CASSFDRGPRSEAFF. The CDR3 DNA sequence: TGCGCCAGCAGCTTCGACAGGGGGCCTCGGTCTGAAGCTTTCTTT.

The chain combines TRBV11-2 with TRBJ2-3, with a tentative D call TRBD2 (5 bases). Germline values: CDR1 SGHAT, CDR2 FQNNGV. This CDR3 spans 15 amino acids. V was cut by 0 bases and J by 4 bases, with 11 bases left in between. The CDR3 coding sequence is TGTGCCAGCAGCTTAGATTCAGCGAGGGCAGATACGCAGTATTTT. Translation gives CASSLDSARADTQYF. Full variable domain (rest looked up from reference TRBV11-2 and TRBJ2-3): EAGVAQSPRYKIIEKRQSVAFWCNPISGHATLYWYQQILGQGPKLLIQFQNNGVVDDSQLPKDRFSAERLKGVDSTLKIQPAKLEDSAVYLCASSLDSARADTQYFGPGTRLTVL.

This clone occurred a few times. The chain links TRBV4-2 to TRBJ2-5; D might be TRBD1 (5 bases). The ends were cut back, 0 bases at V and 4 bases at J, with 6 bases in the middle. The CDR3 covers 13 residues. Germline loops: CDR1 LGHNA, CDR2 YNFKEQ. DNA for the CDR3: TGTGCCAGCAGCCAAGATAGGGGAGAGACCCAGTACTTC. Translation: CASSQDRGETQYF.

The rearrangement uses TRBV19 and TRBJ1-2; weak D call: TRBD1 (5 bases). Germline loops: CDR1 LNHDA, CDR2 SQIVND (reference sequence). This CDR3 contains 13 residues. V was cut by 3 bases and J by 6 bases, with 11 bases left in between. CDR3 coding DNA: TGTGCCAGTAGTATGGGACTTGGGAATGGCTACACCTTC. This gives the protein CASSMGLGNGYTF.

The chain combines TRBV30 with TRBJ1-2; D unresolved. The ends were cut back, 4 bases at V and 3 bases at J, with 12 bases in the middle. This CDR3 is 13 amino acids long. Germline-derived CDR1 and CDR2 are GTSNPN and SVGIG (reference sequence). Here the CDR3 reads CAWKGSNYYGYTF. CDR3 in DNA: TGTGCCTGGAAAGGGTCCAATTACTATGGCTACACCTTC.

The CDR3 coding sequence is TGTGCCAGCAGTAAACAGGGGGCGGCTCAGCCCCAGCATTTT. It codes for CASSKQGAAQPQHF. The V call is TRBV6-2 or TRBV6-3, the J call TRBJ1-5; 9 bases are shared with TRBD1. CDR1 is MNHEY, CDR2 SVGEGT, per germline. The CDR3 has 14 amino acids. Trimming removed 5 bases from V and 6 bases from J; junction bases left unmatched: 5.

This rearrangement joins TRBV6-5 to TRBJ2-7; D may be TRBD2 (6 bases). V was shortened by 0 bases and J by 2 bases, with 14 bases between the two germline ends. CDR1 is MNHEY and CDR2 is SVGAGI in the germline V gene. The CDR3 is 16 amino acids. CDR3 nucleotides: TGTGCCAGCAGTTACTCCCCCGGACTAACCCCCTACGAGCAGTACTTC. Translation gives CASSYSPGLTPYEQYF.

CDR3 bases: TGTGCCAGTAGTATAGAGGGCGACTATAATTCACCCCTCCACTTT. Translation: CASSIEGDYNSPLHF. The chain uses TRBV19 and TRBJ1-6; no reliable D call. V was trimmed by 0 bases and J by 3 bases, leaving 6 bases between them. Germline CDR1 and CDR2: LNHDA and SQIVND (reference sequence). The CDR3 is 15 amino acids.